The clone carrying this T cell receptor (beta chain) was seen just once. Its cognate antigen is unknown. The CDR3 is 15 residues long. Germline CDR1 MDHEN, CDR2 SYDVKM. The V segment lost 5 bases and the J segment 5 bases; nucleotides outside the gene matches: 6. After isolation, RNA underwent reverse transcription to generate cDNA as the sequencing template. Libraries were prepared by immunoSEQ multiplex PCR; TCRdb keeps only in-frame clonotypes and omits some of them. Among some 150,000 clones listed, 62% were seen once. These data belong to a study of CD8+ T cells in alopecia areata. The study's findings and limits: Across lesional scalp, and particularly alopecia totalis/universalis, clonality surpassed that of normal scalp. When scalp samples are sequenced, resident alphabeta T cells of normal skin are also captured.

This chain connects TRBV28 to TRBJ1-1; 12 bases map to TRBD1. The receptor was derived from a human donor in good health. Sequencing used CD8+ T cells sorted from blood. CDR3 protein: CASSPGTGGNTEAFF. In DNA, the CDR3 is TGTGCCAGCAGTCCTGGGACAGGGGGCAATACTGAAGCTTTCTTT.